This T cell receptor beta chain comes out of a study of blood T cell repertoires in COVID-19. Whole-study context: Material from acute and convalescent COVID-19 was sourced from the United States, Italy and Spain. T cells, B-cell-depleted T cells, or PBMCs supplied cDNA or gDNA.

The repertoire was sequenced with immunoSEQ multiplex PCR; TCRdb's copy has only in-frame clones and lacks some. Altogether 75,000 to 95,000 clones are present, 88% being singletons, with the ten largest covering roughly 5%. V shed 6 bases and J 3 bases; nucleotides not matched to a gene: 6. The CDR3 consists of 15 residues. Germline V CDR1 and CDR2: KGHSH, LQKENI. Specimen: peripheral blood. This receptor was identified in a man aged 50 to 60 with active COVID-19. The chain combines TRBV18 with TRBJ2-1, with 9 bases fitting TRBD1. The CDR3 region has the DNA TGTGCCAGCTCCCTCGACAGGGGGGACTACAATGAGCAGTTCTTC. Translating it yields CASSLDRGDYNEQFF.